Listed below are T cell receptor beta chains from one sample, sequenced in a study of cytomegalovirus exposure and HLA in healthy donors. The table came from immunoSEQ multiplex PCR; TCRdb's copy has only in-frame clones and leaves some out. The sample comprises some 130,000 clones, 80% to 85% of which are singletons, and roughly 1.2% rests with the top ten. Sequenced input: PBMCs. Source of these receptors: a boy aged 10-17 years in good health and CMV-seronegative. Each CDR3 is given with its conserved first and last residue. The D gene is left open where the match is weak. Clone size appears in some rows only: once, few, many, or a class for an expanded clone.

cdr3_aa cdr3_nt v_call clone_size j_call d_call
CASSELVTVTGNTIYF TGTGCCAGCAGTGAATTGGTGACAGTCACTGGAAACACCATATATTTT TRBV2 . TRBJ1-3 .
CASTKRETTDTQYF TGTGCCAGCACAAAGCGGGAGACCACAGATACGCAGTATTTT TRBV7-9 . TRBJ2-3 TRBD2
CASSLGGSTNEKLFF TGTGCCAGCAGCTTAGGCGGCTCAACTAATGAAAAACTGTTTTTT TRBV7-9 . TRBJ1-4 .
CAIRGPGLAGSDTQYF TGTGCCATCAGGGGGCCGGGACTAGCGGGATCGGATACGCAGTATTTT TRBV10-3 . TRBJ2-3 TRBD2
CASGREGNEQFF TGCGCCAGCGGGCGGGAGGGCAATGAGCAGTTCTTC TRBV4-1 . TRBJ2-1 TRBD2
CASSYHLAAYEQYF TGTGCCAGCAGTTACCATCTAGCGGCCTACGAGCAGTACTTC TRBV6-6 . TRBJ2-7 TRBD2
CASPPPGKNSPLHF TGCGCCAGCCCCCCCCCAGGAAAGAATTCACCCCTCCACTTT TRBV5-1 . TRBJ1-6 .
CASSEPTVGNQPQHF TGTGCCAGCAGCGAACCCACGGTTGGCAATCAGCCCCAGCATTTT TRBV6-1 . TRBJ1-5 .
CASSSPRLAGARDTQYF TGTGCCAGCAGTTCTCCGCGACTAGCGGGAGCTCGAGATACGCAGTATTTT TRBV28 . TRBJ2-3 TRBD2
CASSFGGPEAFF TGTGCCAGCAGCTTTGGGGGCCCTGAAGCTTTCTTT TRBV7-2 . TRBJ1-1 .
CASSGYRAEASYEQYF TGTGCCAGCAGTGGATACAGGGCGGAGGCATCCTACGAGCAGTACTTC TRBV6-1 . TRBJ2-7 .
CASSLDAGGVEKLFF TGTGCCAGCAGCTTAGACGCAGGGGGCGTTGAAAAACTGTTTTTT TRBV7-2 . TRBJ1-4 TRBD1
CASSQDQGGLNTEAFF TGTGCCAGCAGCCAAGATCAGGGAGGCTTGAACACTGAAGCTTTCTTT TRBV4-2 few TRBJ1-1 .
CSYRVLAGAYNEQFF TGCAGCTACCGAGTCCTAGCGGGAGCCTACAATGAGCAGTTCTTC TRBV29-1 few TRBJ2-1 TRBD2
CASSPQRATNEKLFF TGTGCCAGCAGTCCCCAGCGTGCAACTAATGAAAAACTGTTTTTT TRBV7-9 . TRBJ1-4 .
CASSQESAEAYNEQFF TGTGCCAGCAGCCAAGAGTCAGCGGAGGCCTACAATGAGCAGTTCTTC TRBV4-2 . TRBJ2-1 .
CASSFPYSNTEAFF TGTGCCAGCAGCTTCCCATACAGTAACACTGAAGCTTTCTTT TRBV7-2 . TRBJ1-1 .